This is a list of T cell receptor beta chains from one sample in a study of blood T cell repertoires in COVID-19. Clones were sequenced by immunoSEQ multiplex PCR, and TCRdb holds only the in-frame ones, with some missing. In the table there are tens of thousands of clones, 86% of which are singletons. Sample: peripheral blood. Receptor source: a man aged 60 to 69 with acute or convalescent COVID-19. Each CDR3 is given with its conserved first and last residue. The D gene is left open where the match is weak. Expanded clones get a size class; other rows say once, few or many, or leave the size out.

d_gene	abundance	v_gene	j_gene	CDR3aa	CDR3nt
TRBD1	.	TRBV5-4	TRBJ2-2	CASSLGQGYTGELFF	TGTGCCAGCAGCCTGGGACAGGGGTACACCGGGGAGCTGTTTTTT
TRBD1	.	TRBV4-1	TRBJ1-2	CASSQTDRADYGYTF	TGCGCCAGCAGCCAGACGGACAGGGCGGACTATGGCTACACCTTC
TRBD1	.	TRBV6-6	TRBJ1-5	CASSRSGTGGSNQPQHF	TGTGCCAGCAGTAGATCCGGGACAGGGGGAAGCAATCAGCCCCAGCATTTT
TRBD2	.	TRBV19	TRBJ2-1	CASSMVASGYNEQFF	TGTGCCAGTAGTATGGTTGCTAGCGGATACAATGAGCAGTTCTTC
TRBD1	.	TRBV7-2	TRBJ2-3	CASMPTGGGTDTQYF	TGTGCCAGCATGCCGACAGGGGGCGGGACAGATACGCAGTATTTT
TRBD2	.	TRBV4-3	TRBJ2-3	CASSRVAGSDTQYF	TGCGCCAGCAGCCGGGTAGCGGGCTCAGATACGCAGTATTTT
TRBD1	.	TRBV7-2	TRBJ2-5	CASSAGQGGKTQYF	TGTGCCAGCAGCGCGGGACAGGGAGGAAAGACCCAGTACTTC
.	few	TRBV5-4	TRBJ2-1	CASSAGLDYNEQFF	TGTGCCAGCAGCGCTGGACTCGACTACAATGAGCAGTTCTTC
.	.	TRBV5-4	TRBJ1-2	CASRGTSEIYGYTF	TGTGCCAGCAGGGGCACATCGGAAATCTATGGCTACACCTTC
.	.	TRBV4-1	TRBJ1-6	CASSQVGGGAYNSPLHF	TGCGCCAGCAGCCAAGTGGGGGGGGGAGCCTATAATTCACCCCTCCACTTT
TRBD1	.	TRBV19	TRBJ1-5	CASKDRANSNQPQHF	TGTGCCAGTAAAGACAGGGCTAATAGCAATCAGCCCCAGCATTTT
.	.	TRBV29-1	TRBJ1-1	CSVARGPEAFF	TGCAGCGTGGCCAGGGGCCCTGAAGCTTTCTTT
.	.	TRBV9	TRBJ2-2	CASSVVTGANTGELFF	TGTGCCAGCAGCGTAGTAACAGGAGCAAACACCGGGGAGCTGTTTTTT
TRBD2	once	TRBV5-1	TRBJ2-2	CATHVGGDINTGELFF	TGCGCCACCCACGTCGGGGGGGACATCAACACCGGGGAGCTGTTTTTT
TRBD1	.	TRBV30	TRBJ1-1	CAWRQGRNTEAFF	TGTGCCTGGAGACAGGGGAGGAACACTGAAGCTTTCTTT
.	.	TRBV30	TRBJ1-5	CAWSVHEGRGGQPQHF	TGTGCCTGGAGTGTACACGAGGGCCGGGGGGGACAGCCCCAGCATTTT
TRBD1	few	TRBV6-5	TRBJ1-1	CAIAGTGAATEAFF	TGTGCCATCGCCGGGACAGGGGCGGCCACTGAAGCTTTCTTT
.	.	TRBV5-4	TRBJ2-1	CASSSLNEQFF	TGTGCCAGCAGCTCTCTCAATGAGCAGTTCTTC
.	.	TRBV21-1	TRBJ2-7	CASTPRGQKQTSGRTLRYEQYF	TGTGCCAGCACCCCAAGGGGACAGAAACAGACTAGCGGGAGGACCCTCCGTTACGAGCAGTACTTC
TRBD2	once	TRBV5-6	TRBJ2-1	CASSLYGLADNEQFF	TGTGCCAGCAGCTTGTACGGACTAGCGGACAATGAGCAGTTCTTC
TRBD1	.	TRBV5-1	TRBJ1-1	CASSSGQPNTEAFF	TGCGCCAGCAGCTCGGGACAGCCGAACACTGAAGCTTTCTTT
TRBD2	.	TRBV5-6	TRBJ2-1	CASSLEASGFLGQFF	TGTGCCAGCAGCTTGGAGGCTAGCGGGTTCTTAGGGCAGTTCTTC
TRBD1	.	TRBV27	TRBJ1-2	CASSLTGQGNYGYTF	TGTGCCAGCAGTTTAACGGGACAGGGAAACTATGGCTACACCTTC
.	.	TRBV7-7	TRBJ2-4	CASSLVVMWEAKNIQYF	TGTGCCAGCAGCTTAGTAGTAATGTGGGAGGCCAAAAACATTCAGTACTTC
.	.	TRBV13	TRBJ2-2	CASSLGGPGELFF	TGTGCCAGCAGCCTTGGCGGGCCCGGGGAGCTGTTTTTT
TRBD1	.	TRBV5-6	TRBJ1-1	CASSGSTGAVTEAFF	TGTGCCAGCAGCGGATCGACAGGGGCGGTCACTGAAGCTTTCTTT
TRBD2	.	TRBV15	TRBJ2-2	CATSRGTSGATGELFF	TGTGCCACCAGCAGAGGCACTAGCGGGGCCACCGGGGAGCTGTTTTTT
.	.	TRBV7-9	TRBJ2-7	CASSLSYYEQYF	TGTGCCAGCAGCTTGTCGTATTACGAGCAGTACTTC
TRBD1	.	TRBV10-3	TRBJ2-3	CAISAGQGPTDTQYF	TGTGCCATCAGTGCCGGACAGGGACCCACAGATACGCAGTATTTT
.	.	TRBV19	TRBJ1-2	CASSKSQYGYTF	TGTGCCAGTAGTAAATCCCAGTATGGCTACACCTTC
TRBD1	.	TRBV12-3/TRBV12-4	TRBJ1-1	CASSFWDRAAFF	TGTGCCAGCAGTTTTTGGGACAGGGCGGCTTTCTTT
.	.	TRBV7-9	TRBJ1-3	CASSLVAVNTIYF	TGTGCCAGCAGCTTAGTGGCCGTTAACACCATATATTTT
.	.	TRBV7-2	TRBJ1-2	CASSLVSNYGYTF	TGTGCCAGCAGCTTAGTGTCGAACTATGGCTACACCTTC
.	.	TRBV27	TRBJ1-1	CASSPGGENTEAFF	TGTGCCAGCAGTCCCGGGGGAGAGAACACTGAAGCTTTCTTT
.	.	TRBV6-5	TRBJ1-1	CASSQGLNTEAFF	TGTGCCAGCAGCCAGGGGCTTAACACTGAAGCTTTCTTT
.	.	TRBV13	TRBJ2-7	CASSLERDSYEQYF	TGTGCCAGCAGCTTAGAACGGGATTCCTACGAGCAGTACTTC
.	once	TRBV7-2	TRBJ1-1	CASSSNTEAFF	TGTGCCAGCAGCTCAAACACTGAAGCTTTCTTT
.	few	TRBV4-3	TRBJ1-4	CASSQEARGTNEKLFF	TGCGCCAGCAGCCAAGAGGCAAGGGGTACTAATGAAAAACTGTTTTTT
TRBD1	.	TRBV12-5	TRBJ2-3	CASGLAPGQGIVTDTQYF	TGTGCTAGTGGTTTGGCCCCGGGACAGGGGATTGTCACAGATACGCAGTATTTT
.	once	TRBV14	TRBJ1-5	CASSPDSSNQPQHF	TGTGCCAGCAGCCCGGACAGTAGCAATCAGCCCCAGCATTTT
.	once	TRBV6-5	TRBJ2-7	CASMNRGFSYEQYF	TGTGCCAGCATGAACCGGGGATTCTCCTACGAGCAGTACTTC
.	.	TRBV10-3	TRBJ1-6	CATTYNLQGSPLHF	TGTGCCACCACCTACAACCTCCAGGGTTCACCCCTCCACTTT
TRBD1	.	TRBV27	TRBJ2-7	CASRDRAHYEQYF	TGTGCCAGTCGGGACAGGGCTCACTACGAGCAGTACTTC
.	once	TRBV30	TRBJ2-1	CAWRRDSQSEQFF	TGTGCCTGGAGGCGGGATTCACAATCGGAGCAGTTCTTC
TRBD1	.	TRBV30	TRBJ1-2	CAWSQGQGYGGYTF	TGTGCCTGGAGTCAGGGACAGGGGTACGGAGGCTACACCTTC
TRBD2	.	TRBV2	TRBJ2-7	CASSLSGSSYEQYF	TGTGCCAGCAGTCTTAGCGGGAGCTCCTACGAGCAGTACTTC
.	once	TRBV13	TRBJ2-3	CASGGSGMVGEGADTQYF	TGTGCCAGCGGGGGCTCGGGGATGGTGGGAGAGGGCGCAGATACGCAGTATTTT
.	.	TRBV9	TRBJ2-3	CASQGRVSTDTQYF	TGTGCCAGCCAGGGCAGGGTGAGCACAGATACGCAGTATTTT
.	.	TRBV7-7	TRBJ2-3	CASSVSGSSTDTQYF	TGTGCCAGCAGCGTTAGCGGCTCGAGCACAGATACGCAGTATTTT
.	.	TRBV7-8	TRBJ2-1	CASSPGGEQFF	TGTGCCAGCAGCCCAGGAGGTGAGCAGTTCTTC
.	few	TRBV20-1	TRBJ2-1	CSARGRKNNEQFF	TGCAGTGCTCGTGGGCGGAAGAACAATGAGCAGTTCTTC
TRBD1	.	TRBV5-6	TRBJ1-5	CASSTGQGAGEPQHF	TGTGCCAGCAGTACCGGTCAGGGGGCAGGGGAGCCCCAGCATTTT
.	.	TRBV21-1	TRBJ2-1	CASGTATSFYNEQFF	TGTGCCAGCGGGACAGCTACGTCCTTTTACAATGAGCAGTTCTTC
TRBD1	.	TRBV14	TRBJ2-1	CASSQGRFLTGTGERGEQFF	TGTGCCAGCAGCCAAGGAAGATTCCTAACCGGGACAGGGGAAAGGGGTGAGCAGTTCTTC
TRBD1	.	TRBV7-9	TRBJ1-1	CASSLGQGNTEAFF	TGTGCCAGCAGCTTAGGACAGGGTAACACTGAAGCTTTCTTT
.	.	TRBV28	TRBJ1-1	CASSSFLRAFF	TGTGCCAGCAGTTCTTTCCTGCGGGCTTTCTTT
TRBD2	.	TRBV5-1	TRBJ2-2	CASSLAGLAGAGNTGELFF	TGCGCCAGCAGCTTGGCCGGGCTAGCGGGAGCCGGGAACACCGGGGAGCTGTTTTTT